This T cell receptor (beta chain) was sequenced in a study of blood T cells in healthy people across ages. Germline CDR1 is MNHEY and CDR2 is SVGAGI. J gave up 12 bases and V 0 bases, and 4 bases lay outside the gene matches. The CDR3 spans 13 residues. Drawing of peripheral blood yielded ten milliliters from each donor. Researchers isolated at least 7 million PBMCs per sample. The use of a sample-barcoded 5' primer and a J-beta primer mix characterized a second PCR of about 7 to 12 cycles. TCRdb re-derived calls from the 5' RACE reads in MiXCR, one entry per CDR3 protein. This table holds more than 1 million distinct CDR3 sequences, 35% to 50% found once.

The chain is built from TRBV6-5 and TRBJ2-1, with 8 bases that match TRBD1. The specimen was blood. The TCR comes from an older woman in good health. The CDR3 nucleotides read TGTGCCAGCAGTTACTCGGACAGGGTGACGCAGTTCTTC. The encoded protein is CASSYSDRVTQFF.